These 4 T cell receptor beta chains came from one sample sequenced in a study of blood T cell repertoires in COVID-19. The protocol was immunoSEQ multiplex PCR, while the TCRdb copy is restricted to in-frame clones and leaves out a portion. The sample includes 100,000 to 150,000 clones, 74% of them seen just once. Material: peripheral blood. These receptors came from a man aged 60 to 69 with acute or convalescent COVID-19.

The chain combines TRBV9 with TRBJ1-1; D is possibly TRBD1 (6 bases). Per germline, CDR1 SGDLS and CDR2 YYNGEE. The CDR3 contains 13 residues. V was pared by 4 bases and J by 1 base, with 8 bases between. The CDR3 loop is CASSLGQNTEAFF. The CDR3 region has the DNA TGTGCCAGCAGCCTGGGACAGAACACTGAAGCTTTCTTT.

The chain joins TRBV27 to TRBJ2-3; D is perhaps TRBD2 (6 bases). Germline CDR1 and CDR2: MNHEY and SMNVEV (reference sequence). The CDR3 extends over 14 amino acids. V lost 10 bases to trimming and J lost 1 base, with 15 bases between them. CDR3 amino acids: CATRGVVGTDTQYF. CDR3 sequence (DNA): TGTGCCACCCGCGGGGTAGTTGGCACAGATACGCAGTATTTT.

This chain joins TRBV14 and TRBJ2-2; D unresolved. The CDR3 loop spans 14 amino acids. The germline gives CDR1 SGHDN, CDR2 FVKESK. V was shortened by 2 bases and J by 5 bases, with 9 bases between the two germline ends. As DNA, the CDR3 is TGTGCCAGCAGCCAACTCACAGATACCGGGGAGCTGTTTTTT. Encoded protein: CASSQLTDTGELFF. The whole variable domain, remainder taken from reference TRBV14 and TRBJ2-2, is EAGVTQFPSHSVIEKGQTVTLRCDPISGHDNLYWYRRVMGKEIKFLLHFVKESKQDESGMPNNRFLAERTGGTYSTLKVQPAELEDSGVYFCASSQLTDTGELFFGEGSRLTVL.

Only a few counts were recorded for this clone. This chain links TRBV5-6 with TRBJ1-4; 9 nucleotides align to TRBD1. CDR1 SGHDT and CDR2 YYEEEE come from the germline V gene. The CDR3 is 16 residues long. The trim removed 1 base at V and 8 bases at J, leaving 9 bases unmatched. The CDR3 DNA reads TGTGCCAGCAGCTTGAGAACAGGGGGCCGAGGCGAAAAACTGTTTTTT. It specifies CASSLRTGGRGEKLFF.